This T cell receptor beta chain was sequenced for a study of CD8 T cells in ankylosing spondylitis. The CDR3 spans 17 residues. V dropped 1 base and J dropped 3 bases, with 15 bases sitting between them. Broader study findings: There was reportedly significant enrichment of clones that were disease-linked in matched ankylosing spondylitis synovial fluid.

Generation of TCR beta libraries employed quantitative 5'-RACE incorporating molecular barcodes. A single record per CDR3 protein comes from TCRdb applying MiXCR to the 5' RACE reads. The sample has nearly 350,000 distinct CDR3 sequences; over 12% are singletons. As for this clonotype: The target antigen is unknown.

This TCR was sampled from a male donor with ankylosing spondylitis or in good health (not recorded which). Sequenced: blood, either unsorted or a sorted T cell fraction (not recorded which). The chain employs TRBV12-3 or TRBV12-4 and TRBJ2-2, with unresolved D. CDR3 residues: CASSLGPVLGDTGELFF. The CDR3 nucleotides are TGTGCCAGCAGTTTAGGCCCGGTCCTTGGGGACACCGGGGAGCTGTTTTTT.